A selection of T cell receptor beta chains follows, all from one sample in a study of cytomegalovirus exposure and HLA in healthy donors. Assay used: immunoSEQ multiplex PCR; TCRdb lists only in-frame clones, some missing. The data hold 68,000 or so clones, with around 77% observed a single time. The sample comprised PBMCs. Receptors were obtained from a woman in her 30s in good health and CMV-seronegative. The CDR3 runs from the conserved cysteine through the conserved F or W. D genes are given only for firm matches. Clone size, where shown, is once, few, many, or a class for clones that have expanded.

j_call clone_size v_call d_call cdr3_aa cdr3_nt
TRBJ1-2 - TRBV30 - CAWTRRVTNYGYTF TGTGCCTGGACCCGGCGGGTGACAAACTATGGCTACACCTTC
TRBJ2-7 - TRBV25-1 TRBD1 CASSEAGGAYEQYF TGTGCCAGCAGTGAGGCAGGGGGCGCGTACGAGCAGTACTTC
TRBJ1-5 few TRBV28 TRBD1 CASSPEFRGQGLISNQPQHF TGTGCCAGCAGCCCAGAATTCAGAGGACAGGGGCTAATTAGCAATCAGCCCCAGCATTTT
TRBJ1-1 - TRBV2 - CASRGHGGGGLNTEAFF TGTGCCAGCAGAGGCCATGGGGGGGGTGGCCTTAACACTGAAGCTTTCTTT
TRBJ1-1 - TRBV30 - CAWSNLGATAFF TGTGCCTGGAGTAATCTGGGGGCTACTGCTTTCTTT
TRBJ2-7 - TRBV30 TRBD2 CAWGGVKSSPHEQYF TGTGCCTGGGGGGGGGTGAAGTCGTCACCCCACGAGCAGTACTTC
TRBJ2-7 - TRBV27 - CATMDYSYFEQYF TGTGCCACCATGGACTATAGCTATTTCGAGCAGTACTTC
TRBJ1-6 - TRBV6-6 TRBD1 CASRPGTGSDSPLHF TGTGCCAGCAGGCCCGGGACAGGGAGCGACTCACCCCTCCACTTT
TRBJ2-5 - TRBV18 TRBD1 CASSPGQGETQYF TGTGCCAGCTCACCGGGACAGGGAGAGACCCAGTACTTC
TRBJ1-4 - TRBV7-9 TRBD1 CASSPGGYNEKLFF TGTGCCAGCAGTCCAGGGGGATATAATGAAAAACTGTTTTTT
TRBJ1-1 - TRBV7-2 - CASSLVLGLNTEAFF TGTGCCAGCAGCTTAGTATTGGGACTAAATACTGAAGCTTTCTTT
TRBJ2-3 - TRBV6-5 - CASKGATDTQYF TGTGCCAGCAAAGGGGCCACAGATACGCAGTATTTT
TRBJ2-3 few TRBV4-1 TRBD1 CASSQGPAGQGSNTQYF TGCGCCAGCAGCCAAGGGCCGGCGGGACAGGGGTCAAATACGCAGTATTTT
TRBJ2-2 - TRBV6-5 - CASVQRRNTGELFF TGTGCCAGCGTGCAGCGGAGGAACACCGGGGAGCTGTTTTTT
TRBJ2-2 - TRBV30 - CAWRTLDTGELFF TGTGCCTGGAGAACTTTGGACACCGGGGAGCTGTTTTTT
TRBJ1-1 - TRBV2 - CASRIRNQGKGTEAFF TGTGCCAGCAGGATAAGAAATCAGGGGAAGGGTACTGAAGCTTTCTTT
TRBJ1-1 - TRBV6-1 TRBD1 CASLTNSRGSTEAFF TGTGCCAGCCTCACCAATTCCAGGGGGAGCACTGAAGCTTTCTTT
TRBJ2-1 - TRBV6-1 TRBD1 CASSVQGADEQFF TGTGCCAGCAGCGTACAGGGGGCCGATGAGCAGTTCTTC
TRBJ1-1 few TRBV6-1 TRBD1 CASSARGQSTEAFF TGTGCCAGCAGTGCCAGGGGGCAATCCACTGAAGCTTTCTTT
TRBJ1-4 - TRBV5-1 - CASSLRGDSYEKLFF TGCGCCAGCAGCTTGCGTGGAGACAGCTATGAAAAACTGTTTTTT
TRBJ1-6 - TRBV30 - CAWGREGSPLHF TGTGCCTGGGGGAGAGAGGGTTCACCCCTCCACTTT
TRBJ1-6 - TRBV7-2 - CASSWQTYNSPLHF TGTGCCAGCAGCTGGCAAACCTATAATTCACCCCTCCACTTT
TRBJ2-7 - TRBV13 - CASRRSVGYEQYF TGTGCCAGCAGGCGATCCGTCGGCTACGAGCAGTACTTC
TRBJ2-2 - TRBV18 TRBD2 CASSQRAGVTGELFF TGTGCCAGCTCACAGCGAGCGGGAGTGACCGGGGAGCTGTTTTTT
TRBJ1-5 - TRBV6-1 TRBD1 CASRIQGHQPQHF TGTGCCAGCAGGATACAGGGGCACCAGCCCCAGCATTTT
TRBJ2-7 - TRBV7-9 TRBD2 CASSWGGEQYF TGTGCCAGCAGTTGGGGGGGCGAGCAGTACTTC
TRBJ1-5 few TRBV4-1 - CASSQESGSFQPQHF TGCGCCAGCAGCCAAGAATCGGGGTCTTTTCAGCCCCAGCATTTT
TRBJ1-2 - TRBV6-5 TRBD1 CASSYRGTGAYGYTF TGTGCCAGCAGTTATAGGGGGACAGGAGCCTATGGCTACACCTTC
TRBJ2-3 - TRBV4-1 - CASSQAGLGTDTQYF TGCGCCAGCAGCCAAGCCGGGTTAGGCACAGATACGCAGTATTTT
TRBJ1-2 few TRBV5-4 - CASSGGTPGYTF TGTGCCAGCAGCGGGGGGACGCCTGGCTACACCTTC
TRBJ1-1 few TRBV30 - CAWSWSGTEAFF TGTGCCTGGAGTTGGTCGGGCACTGAAGCTTTCTTT
TRBJ2-1 - TRBV29-1 TRBD2 CSVRTSGGDNEQFF TGCAGCGTAAGGACTAGCGGGGGTGACAATGAGCAGTTCTTC
TRBJ2-5 - TRBV4-1 TRBD1 CASSQDPGQQETQYF TGCGCCAGCAGCCAAGACCCGGGACAGCAAGAGACCCAGTACTTC
TRBJ2-5 - TRBV15 - CATSRDRGYQETQYF TGTGCCACCAGCAGAGATAGGGGGTACCAAGAGACCCAGTACTTC
TRBJ1-1 - TRBV6-5 - CASAPTLNTEAFF TGTGCCAGCGCCCCAACACTGAACACTGAAGCTTTCTTT
TRBJ2-2 once TRBV4-2 - CASSQGPGESGELFF TGTGCCAGCAGCCAAGGTCCGGGGGAATCCGGGGAGCTGTTTTTT
TRBJ1-1 once TRBV19 TRBD1 CASSIVPVAGTGLGWSWAEAFF TGTGCCAGTAGTATAGTTCCGGTCGCCGGGACAGGATTGGGGTGGTCGTGGGCTGAAGCTTTCTTT
TRBJ1-5 - TRBV6-4 - CASSAISGQPQHF TGTGCCAGCAGTGCAATCTCGGGGCAGCCCCAGCATTTT
TRBJ2-3 - TRBV30 - CAWSLSGSRTDTQYF TGTGCCTGGAGTCTATCAGGGTCACGGACAGATACGCAGTATTTT
TRBJ2-7 - TRBV6-5 TRBD2 CASSSGRAGPYEQYF TGTGCCAGCAGTAGCGGGAGGGCCGGTCCATACGAGCAGTACTTC
TRBJ2-7 - TRBV30 - CAWTRRERRAIRIYEQYF TGTGCCTGGACCAGACGGGAACGCCGGGCCATCCGAATCTACGAGCAGTACTTC
TRBJ2-5 once TRBV5-1 TRBD2 CASSQSPGTSIQETQYF TGCGCCAGCAGCCAATCTCCCGGGACTAGTATACAAGAGACCCAGTACTTC
TRBJ1-2 - TRBV29-1 - CSVLRVRGYTF TGCAGCGTTCTCAGGGTGAGAGGCTACACCTTC
TRBJ1-1 - TRBV5-1 - CASSLSGQLNTEAFF TGCGCCAGCAGCTTAAGTGGACAGCTAAACACTGAAGCTTTCTTT
TRBJ2-3 - TRBV6-5 - CASSYSFGDLKQYF TGTGCCAGCAGTTACTCGTTCGGGGATCTGAAGCAGTATTTT
TRBJ2-1 - TRBV9 - CASSEGGVGYNEQFF TGTGCCAGCAGCGAGGGGGGGGTGGGGTACAATGAGCAGTTCTTC
TRBJ2-1 - TRBV4-3 TRBD2 CASSLRTSGAYNEQFF TGCGCCAGCAGCCTTCGGACTAGCGGAGCCTACAATGAGCAGTTCTTC
TRBJ2-7 - TRBV5-4 TRBD2 CASTPQPSGSRFGQYF TGTGCCAGCACCCCACAACCTAGCGGGAGTAGGTTCGGTCAGTACTTC